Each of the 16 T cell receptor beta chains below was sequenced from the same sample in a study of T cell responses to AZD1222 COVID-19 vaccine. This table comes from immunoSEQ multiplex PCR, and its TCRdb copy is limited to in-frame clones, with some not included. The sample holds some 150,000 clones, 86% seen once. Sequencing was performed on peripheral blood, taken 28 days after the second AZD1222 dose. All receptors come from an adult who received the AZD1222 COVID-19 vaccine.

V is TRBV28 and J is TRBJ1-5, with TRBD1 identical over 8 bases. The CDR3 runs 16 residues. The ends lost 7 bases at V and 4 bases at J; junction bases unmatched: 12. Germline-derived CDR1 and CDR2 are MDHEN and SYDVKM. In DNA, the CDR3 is TGTGCCAGCACCCATGAAGGGACAGGCCTAAATCAGCCCCAGCATTTT. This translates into CASTHEGTGLNQPQHF. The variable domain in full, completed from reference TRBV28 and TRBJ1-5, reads DVKVTQSSRYLVKRTGEKVFLECVQDMDHENMFWYRQDPGLGLRLIYFSYDVKMKEKGDIPEGYSVSREKKERFSLILESASTNQTSMYLCASTHEGTGLNQPQHFGDGTRLSIL.

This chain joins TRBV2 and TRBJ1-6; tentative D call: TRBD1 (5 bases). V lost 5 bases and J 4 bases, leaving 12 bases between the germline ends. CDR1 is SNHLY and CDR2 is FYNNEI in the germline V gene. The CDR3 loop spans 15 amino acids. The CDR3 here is CASSSRGGYNSPLHF. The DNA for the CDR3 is TGTGCCAGCAGTTCCCGGGGGGGTTATAATTCACCCCTCCACTTT.

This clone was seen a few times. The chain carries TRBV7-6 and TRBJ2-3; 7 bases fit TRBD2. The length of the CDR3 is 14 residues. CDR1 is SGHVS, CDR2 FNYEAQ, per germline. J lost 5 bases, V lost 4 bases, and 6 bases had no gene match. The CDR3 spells CASSSGGGGDTQYF. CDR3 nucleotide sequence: TGTGCCAGCAGCTCTGGGGGGGGTGGAGATACGCAGTATTTT.

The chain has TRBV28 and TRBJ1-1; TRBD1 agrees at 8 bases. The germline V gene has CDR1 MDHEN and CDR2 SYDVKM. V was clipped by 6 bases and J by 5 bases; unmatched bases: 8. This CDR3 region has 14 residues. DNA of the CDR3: TGTGCCAGCAGCCCAGGGGGCGCAGATACTGAAGCTTTCTTT. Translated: CASSPGGADTEAFF.

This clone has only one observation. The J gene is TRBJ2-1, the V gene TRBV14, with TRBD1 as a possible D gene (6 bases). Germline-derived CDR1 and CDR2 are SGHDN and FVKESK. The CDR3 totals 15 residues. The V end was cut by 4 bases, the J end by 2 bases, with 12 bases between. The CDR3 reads CASSPQGSPYNEQFF. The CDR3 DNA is TGTGCCAGCAGCCCCCAGGGGAGCCCCTACAATGAGCAGTTCTTC.

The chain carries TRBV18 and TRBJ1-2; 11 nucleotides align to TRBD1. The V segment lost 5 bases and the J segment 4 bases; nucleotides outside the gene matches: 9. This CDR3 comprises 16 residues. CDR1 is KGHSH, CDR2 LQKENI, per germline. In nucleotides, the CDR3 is TGTGCCAGCTCAACTACGGACAGGGGGCGTACCTATGGCTACACCTTC. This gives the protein CASSTTDRGRTYGYTF.

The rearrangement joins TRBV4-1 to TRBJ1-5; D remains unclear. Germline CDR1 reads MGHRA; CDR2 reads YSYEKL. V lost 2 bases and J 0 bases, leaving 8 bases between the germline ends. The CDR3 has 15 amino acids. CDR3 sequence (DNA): TGCGCCAGCAGCCAAAATACCTATAGCAATCAGCCCCAGCATTTT. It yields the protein CASSQNTYSNQPQHF.

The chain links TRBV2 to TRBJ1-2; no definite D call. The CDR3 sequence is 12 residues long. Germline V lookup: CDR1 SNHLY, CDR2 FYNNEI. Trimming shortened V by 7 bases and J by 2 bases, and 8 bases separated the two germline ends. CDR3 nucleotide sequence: TGTGCCAGCAACCCAGCGAACTATGGCTACACCTTC. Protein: CASNPANYGYTF.

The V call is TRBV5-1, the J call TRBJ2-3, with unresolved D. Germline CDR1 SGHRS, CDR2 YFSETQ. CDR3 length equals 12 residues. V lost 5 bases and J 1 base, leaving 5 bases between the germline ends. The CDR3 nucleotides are TGCGCCAGCAGGGTAGGCACAGATACGCAGTATTTT. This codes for CASRVGTDTQYF.

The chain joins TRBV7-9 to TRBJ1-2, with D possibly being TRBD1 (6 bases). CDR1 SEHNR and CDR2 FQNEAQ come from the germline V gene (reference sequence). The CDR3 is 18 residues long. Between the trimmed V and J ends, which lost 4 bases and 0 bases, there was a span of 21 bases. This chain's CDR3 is CASSSNQGSELANYGYTF. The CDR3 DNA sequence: TGTGCCAGCAGCTCGAATCAGGGGTCAGAGTTAGCTAACTATGGCTACACCTTC. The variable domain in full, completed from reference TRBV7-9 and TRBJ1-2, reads DTGVSQNPRHKITKRGQNVTFRCDPISEHNRLYWYRQTLGQGPEFLTYFQNEAQLEKSRLLSDRFSAERPKGSFSTLEIQRTEQGDSAMYLCASSSNQGSELANYGYTFGSGTRLTVV.

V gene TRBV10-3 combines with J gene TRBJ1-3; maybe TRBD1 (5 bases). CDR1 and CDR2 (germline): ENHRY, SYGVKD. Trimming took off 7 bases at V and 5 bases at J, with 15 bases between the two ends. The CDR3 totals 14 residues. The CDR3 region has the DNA TGTGCCATCATGGGGGGAGGCTTTAGAAACACCATATATTTT. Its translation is CAIMGGGFRNTIYF.

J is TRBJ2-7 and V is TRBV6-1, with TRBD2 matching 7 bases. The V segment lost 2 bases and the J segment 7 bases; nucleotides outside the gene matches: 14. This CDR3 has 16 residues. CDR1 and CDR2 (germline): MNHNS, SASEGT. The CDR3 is CASSERGGWSPSEQYF. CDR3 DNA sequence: TGTGCCAGCAGTGAACGGGGAGGGTGGTCTCCTAGTGAGCAGTACTTC.

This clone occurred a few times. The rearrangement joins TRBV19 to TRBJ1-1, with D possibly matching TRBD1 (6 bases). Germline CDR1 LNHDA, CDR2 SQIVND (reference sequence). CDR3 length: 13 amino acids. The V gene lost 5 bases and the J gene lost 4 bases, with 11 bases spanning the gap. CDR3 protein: CASSLGGLTEAFF. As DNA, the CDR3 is TGTGCCAGTAGTCTGGGGGGGCTCACTGAAGCTTTCTTT.

CDR3: CASQGWGSLGNTIYF. The CDR3 DNA is TGTGCCAGCCAGGGATGGGGCTCACTAGGAAACACCATATATTTT. V is TRBV6-5 and J is TRBJ1-3, with a possible D match to TRBD1 (5 bases). V lost 8 bases, J lost 4 bases, and 18 bases lay in between. Germline CDR1 is MNHEY and CDR2 is SVGAGI. The CDR3 length is 15 residues.

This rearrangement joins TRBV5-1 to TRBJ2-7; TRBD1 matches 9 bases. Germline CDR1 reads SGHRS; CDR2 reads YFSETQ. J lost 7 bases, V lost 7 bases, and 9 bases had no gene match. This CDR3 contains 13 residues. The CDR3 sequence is CASSRGQGGEQYF. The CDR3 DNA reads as TGCGCCAGCTCCCGGGGACAGGGAGGGGAGCAGTACTTC. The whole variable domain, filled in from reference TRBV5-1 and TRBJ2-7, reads KAGVTQTPRYLIKTRGQQVTLSCSPISGHRSVSWYQQTPGQGLQFLFEYFSETQRNKGNFPGRFSGRQFSNSRSEMNVSTLELGDSALYLCASSRGQGGEQYFGPGTRLTVT.

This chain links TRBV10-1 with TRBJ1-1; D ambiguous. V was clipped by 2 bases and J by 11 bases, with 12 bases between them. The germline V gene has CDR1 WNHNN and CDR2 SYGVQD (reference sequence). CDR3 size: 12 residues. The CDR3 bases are TGCGCCAGCAGTGAGAGTTCCTCTCGCGCTTTCTTT. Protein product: CASSESSSRAFF.